Listed below are T cell receptor beta chains from one sample, sequenced in a study of T cell changes during pregnancy in multiple sclerosis. Clones were read by immunoSEQ multiplex PCR, and TCRdb kept only the in-frame ones, dropping some. Of just over 65,000 clones in the sample, 91% were seen once. The material sequenced was peripheral blood, taken in the second trimester of pregnancy. The receptors were sampled from a female donor with multiple sclerosis, enrolled in a pregnancy study. The CDR3 runs from the conserved cysteine through the conserved F or W. D genes are given only for firm matches. Some rows have no size entry. The others give once, few or many, or a class for an expanded clone.

15 NA NA TRBJ2-4 TRBV2 CASSPEGLRENIQYF TGTGCCAGCAGTCCAGAGGGCCTTAGGGAAAACATTCAGTACTTC
16 NA TRBD2 TRBJ2-1 TRBV6-6 CASSKSRGGPYNEQFF TGTGCCAGCAGTAAATCCCGCGGGGGGCCTTACAATGAGCAGTTCTTC
15 NA NA TRBJ2-5 TRBV7-7 CASSLRLEEEETQYF TGTGCCAGCAGCTTAAGACTCGAGGAGGAGGAGACCCAGTACTTC
14 NA TRBD2 TRBJ2-7 TRBV6-5 CASSSTAGGREQYF TGTGCCAGCAGTTCAACCGCGGGGGGGAGAGAGCAGTACTTC
17 NA NA TRBJ2-2 TRBV4-3 CASSQSRGSRGSGELFF TGCGCCAGCAGCCAATCCCGCGGGAGTAGGGGGTCCGGGGAGCTGTTTTTT
14 NA TRBD1 TRBJ2-5 TRBV10-3 CAIRDRDRQETQYF TGTGCCATCAGAGACAGGGATCGCCAAGAGACCCAGTACTTC
15 NA NA TRBJ1-5 TRBV5-8 CASSPRQGGNQPQHF TGTGCCAGCTCACCGAGGCAGGGCGGCAATCAGCCCCAGCATTTT
14 NA NA TRBJ2-7 TRBV19 CASSPSGLPYEQYF TGTGCCAGTAGTCCCTCGGGACTTCCCTACGAGCAGTACTTC
13 NA NA TRBJ1-1 TRBV7-2 CASNLQENTEAFF TGTGCCAGCAACTTACAGGAGAACACTGAAGCTTTCTTT
13 few NA TRBJ2-7 TRBV7-2 CASSFTGSTEQYF TGTGCCAGCAGCTTTACGGGTTCAACCGAGCAGTACTTC
15 NA NA TRBJ2-4 TRBV19 CASSWGRLAKNIQYF TGTGCCAGTAGTTGGGGCCGGTTAGCCAAAAACATTCAGTACTTC
12 NA NA TRBJ1-4 TRBV7-2 CASSLATSGLFF TGTGCCAGCAGCTTAGCGACTTCTGGGCTGTTTTTT
17 NA TRBD1 TRBJ2-5 TRBV9 CASSVYGQGQSGETQYF TGTGCCAGCAGCGTATATGGACAGGGACAATCGGGAGAGACCCAGTACTTC
13 once NA TRBJ2-1 TRBV19 CASIEAGVNEQFF TGTGCCAGTATTGAGGCAGGGGTCAATGAGCAGTTCTTC
15 NA NA TRBJ1-1 TRBV7-2 CASSLGGSRNTEAFF TGTGCCAGCAGCTTAGGCGGGTCGAGGAACACTGAAGCTTTCTTT
16 NA NA TRBJ1-3 TRBV7-3 CASSRMDQGLGNTIYF TGTGCCAGCAGCCGAATGGACCAGGGTTTAGGAAACACCATATATTTT
16 NA TRBD1 TRBJ2-7 TRBV7-2 CASSLGGQGAGYEQYF TGTGCCAGCAGCTTAGGAGGCCAGGGGGCAGGGTACGAGCAGTACTTC
13 NA NA TRBJ1-3 TRBV7-2 CASSPSSGNTIYF TGTGCCAGCAGCCCCAGTTCTGGAAACACCATATATTTT
15 NA NA TRBJ2-7 TRBV27 CASWVVRGGTYEQYF TGTGCCAGCTGGGTGGTAAGGGGCGGCACCTACGAGCAGTACTTC
17 few NA TRBJ1-3 TRBV6-1 CASSEDGQTSSGNTIYF TGTGCCAGCAGTGAAGATGGACAGACCAGCTCTGGAAACACCATATATTTT
17 NA TRBD2 TRBJ2-2 TRBV5-4 CASSLVLAGANTGELFF TGTGCCAGCAGCTTGGTATTAGCGGGGGCGAACACCGGGGAGCTGTTTTTT
15 NA TRBD2 TRBJ2-5 TRBV5-1 CASSWGGGGQETQYF TGCGCCAGCAGCTGGGGCGGCGGGGGGCAAGAGACCCAGTACTTC
17 NA TRBD1 TRBJ1-1 TRBV19 CASSIPRTGGRNTEAFF TGTGCCAGTAGTATCCCCAGGACAGGGGGCAGGAACACTGAAGCTTTCTTT
12 NA NA TRBJ1-2 TRBV1 CTSSQRGHGYTF TGCACCAGCAGCCAGAGGGGGCATGGCTACACCTTC
16 NA TRBD1 TRBJ2-2 TRBV7-8 CASIPQGATNTGELFF TGTGCCAGCATCCCACAGGGGGCTACGAACACCGGGGAGCTGTTTTTT
18 NA TRBD2 TRBJ2-2 TRBV2 CASTGVAGGLANTGELFF TGTGCCAGCACCGGGGTAGCGGGGGGGCTTGCGAACACCGGGGAGCTGTTTTTT
13 NA NA TRBJ1-1 TRBV5-6 CASSLTENTEAFF TGTGCCAGCAGTCTTACAGAGAACACTGAAGCTTTCTTT
16 NA TRBD2 TRBJ2-5 TRBV7-2 CASSLVLAGARGTQYF TGTGCCAGCAGCTTAGTTCTAGCGGGGGCGCGGGGGACCCAGTACTTC
14 NA NA TRBJ2-1 TRBV9 CASSVSPSDDEQFF TGTGCCAGCAGCGTATCCCCGTCAGATGATGAGCAGTTCTTC
12 NA NA TRBJ1-2 TRBV2 CASRGVNYGYTF TGTGCCAGCAGGGGCGTTAACTATGGCTACACCTTC
16 NA TRBD2 TRBJ2-1 TRBV10-2 CASSAGVRGGRDEQFF TGCGCCAGCAGTGCAGGAGTGCGGGGGGGCCGGGATGAGCAGTTCTTC
15 NA NA TRBJ1-5 TRBV5-6 CASSLRGSGNQPQHF TGTGCCAGCAGCCTGCGGGGTTCTGGCAATCAGCCCCAGCATTTT